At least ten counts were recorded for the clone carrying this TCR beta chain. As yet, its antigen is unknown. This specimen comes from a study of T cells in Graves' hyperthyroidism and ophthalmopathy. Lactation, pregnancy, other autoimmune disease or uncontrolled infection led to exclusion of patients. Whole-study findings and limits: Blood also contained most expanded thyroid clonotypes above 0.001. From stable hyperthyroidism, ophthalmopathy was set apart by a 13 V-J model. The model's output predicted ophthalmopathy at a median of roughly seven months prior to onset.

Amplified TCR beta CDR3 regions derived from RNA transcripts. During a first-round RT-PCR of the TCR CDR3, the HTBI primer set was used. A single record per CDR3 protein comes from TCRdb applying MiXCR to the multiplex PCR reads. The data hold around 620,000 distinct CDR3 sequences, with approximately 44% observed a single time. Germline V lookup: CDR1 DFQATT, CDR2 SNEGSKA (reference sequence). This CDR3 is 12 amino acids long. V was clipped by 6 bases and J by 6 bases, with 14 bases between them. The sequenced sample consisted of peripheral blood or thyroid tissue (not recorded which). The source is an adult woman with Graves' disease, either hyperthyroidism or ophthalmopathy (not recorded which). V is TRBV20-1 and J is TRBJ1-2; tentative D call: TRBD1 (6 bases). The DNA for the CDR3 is TGCAGTGCCGGGGGGGCCTCGGATGGCTACACCTTC. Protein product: CSAGGASDGYTF.